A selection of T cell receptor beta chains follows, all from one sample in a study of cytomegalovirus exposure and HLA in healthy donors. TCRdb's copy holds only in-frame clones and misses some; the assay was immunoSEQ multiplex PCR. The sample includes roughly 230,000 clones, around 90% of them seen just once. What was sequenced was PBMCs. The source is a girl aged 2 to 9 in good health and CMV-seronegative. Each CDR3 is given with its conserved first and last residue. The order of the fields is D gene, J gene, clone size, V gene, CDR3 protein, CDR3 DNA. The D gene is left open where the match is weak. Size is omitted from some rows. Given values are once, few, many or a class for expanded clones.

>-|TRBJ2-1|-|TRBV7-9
CASRSPTSGSSYNEQFF
TGTGCCAGCAGATCACCAACGAGCGGAAGCTCCTACAATGAGCAGTTCTTC
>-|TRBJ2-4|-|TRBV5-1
CASSLATQGGIQYF
TGCGCCAGCAGCTTGGCCACCCAGGGTGGCATTCAGTACTTC
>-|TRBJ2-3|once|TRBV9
CASSVEGGFTDTQYF
TGTGCCAGCAGCGTAGAGGGGGGGTTCACAGATACGCAGTATTTT
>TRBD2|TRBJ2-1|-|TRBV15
CATSRGIAGGIDEQFF
TGTGCCACCAGCAGAGGAATAGCGGGAGGGATCGATGAGCAGTTCTTC
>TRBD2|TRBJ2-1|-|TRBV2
CASSDASGRRNNEQFF
TGTGCCAGCAGTGATGCTAGCGGGAGAAGGAACAATGAGCAGTTCTTC
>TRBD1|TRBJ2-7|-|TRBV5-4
CASNSRTGGPEQYF
TGTGCCAGCAACTCGAGGACAGGGGGCCCCGAGCAGTACTTC
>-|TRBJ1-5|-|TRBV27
CASSLGARSQPQHF
TGTGCCAGCAGTTTGGGGGCGCGGAGTCAGCCCCAGCATTTT
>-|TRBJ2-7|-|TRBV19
CASSDLREQYF
TGTGCCAGTAGTGACCTCAGGGAGCAGTACTTC
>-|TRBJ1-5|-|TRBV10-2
CASSEPQGRRDSNQPQHF
TGCGCCAGCAGTGAGCCCCAGGGCAGGCGGGATAGCAATCAGCCCCAGCATTTT
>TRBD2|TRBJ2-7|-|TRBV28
CASSLLRLAGDISYEQYF
TGTGCCAGCAGTCTACTCCGGCTAGCGGGCGATATCTCCTACGAGCAGTACTTC
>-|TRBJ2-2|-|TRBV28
CASSRGETNTGELFF
TGTGCCAGCAGCAGGGGGGAGACAAACACCGGGGAGCTGTTTTTT
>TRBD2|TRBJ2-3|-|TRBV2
CATHRLGGTQYF
TGTGCCACGCATCGGTTGGGGGGGACGCAGTATTTT
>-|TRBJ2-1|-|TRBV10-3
CAISESGRPYNEQFF
TGTGCCATCAGTGAGTCAGGGAGGCCCTACAATGAGCAGTTCTTC
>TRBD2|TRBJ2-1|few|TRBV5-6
CASSSGSYNEQFF
TGTGCCAGCAGCAGCGGGAGTTACAATGAGCAGTTCTTC
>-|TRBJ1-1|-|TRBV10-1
CASRANLNTEAFF
TGCGCCAGCAGAGCAAACCTGAACACTGAAGCTTTCTTT
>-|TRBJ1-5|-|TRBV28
CASSFAGWQPQHF
TGTGCCAGCAGTTTTGCAGGTTGGCAGCCCCAGCATTTT
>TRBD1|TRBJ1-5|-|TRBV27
CASSGQGLPSGQPQHF
TGTGCCAGCTCGGGACAGGGCTTGCCATCGGGTCAGCCCCAGCATTTT
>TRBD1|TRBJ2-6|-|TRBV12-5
CASGPRTGGHSGANVLTF
TGTGCTAGTGGCCCCCGTACAGGGGGCCACTCTGGGGCCAACGTCCTGACTTTC
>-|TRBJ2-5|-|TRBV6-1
CASSGGGQETQYF
TGTGCCAGCAGTGGAGGGGGACAAGAGACCCAGTACTTC
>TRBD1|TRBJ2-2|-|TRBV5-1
CASSTGTGTGNTGELFF
TGCGCCAGCAGCACGGGCACCGGGACAGGGAACACCGGGGAGCTGTTTTTT
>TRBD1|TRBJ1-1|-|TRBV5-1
CASSSTGGTEAFF
TGCGCCAGCAGCTCAACAGGGGGCACTGAAGCTTTCTTT
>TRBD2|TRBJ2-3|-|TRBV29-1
CSVEVSGGFTDTQYF
TGCAGCGTTGAAGTGAGCGGGGGTTTTACAGATACGCAGTATTTT
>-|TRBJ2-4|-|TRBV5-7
CASSLGAGPAKNIQYF
TGTGCCAGCAGCTTGGGAGCAGGGCCGGCCAAAAACATTCAGTACTTC
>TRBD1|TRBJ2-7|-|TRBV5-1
CASSAGTGTYEQYF
TGCGCCAGCAGTGCCGGGACAGGAACCTACGAGCAGTACTTC
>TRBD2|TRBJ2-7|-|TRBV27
CASSLAGEAIYEQYF
TGTGCCAGCAGTCTAGCGGGGGAAGCGATTTACGAGCAGTACTTC
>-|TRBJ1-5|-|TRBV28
CASDTSQGFHQPQHF
TGTGCCAGCGATACCTCACAGGGATTCCATCAGCCCCAGCATTTT
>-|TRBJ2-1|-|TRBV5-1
CASSFRTANNEQFF
TGCGCCAGCAGCTTCAGAACAGCCAACAATGAGCAGTTCTTC
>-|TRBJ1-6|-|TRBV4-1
CASSQGGDRPLHF
TGCGCCAGCAGCCAAGGGGGGGATAGGCCCCTCCACTTT
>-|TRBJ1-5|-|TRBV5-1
CASSPGEHSNQPQHF
TGCGCCAGCAGCCCGGGGGAGCATAGCAATCAGCCCCAGCATTTT
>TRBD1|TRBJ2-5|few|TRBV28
CASRHSGTGKETQYF
TGTGCCAGCAGACATTCCGGGACAGGGAAAGAGACCCAGTACTTC
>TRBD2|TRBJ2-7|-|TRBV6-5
CASSRGLAGENEQYF
TGTGCCAGCAGTCGGGGACTAGCGGGGGAGAACGAGCAGTACTTC
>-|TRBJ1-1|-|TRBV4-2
CASSQDIGFAEAFF
TGTGCCAGCAGCCAAGATATCGGTTTCGCTGAAGCTTTCTTT
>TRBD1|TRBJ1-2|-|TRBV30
CAWSVPGQGYGYTF
TGTGCCTGGAGCGTCCCGGGACAGGGTTATGGCTACACCTTC
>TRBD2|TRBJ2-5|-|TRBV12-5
CASGLVSWTSGRAVFSQETQYF
TGTGCTAGTGGTTTGGTAAGTTGGACTAGCGGGAGGGCCGTTTTTTCCCAAGAGACCCAGTACTTC
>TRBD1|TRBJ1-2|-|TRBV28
CASSLPSFGQGGGYTF
TGTGCCAGCAGTTTGCCGAGCTTCGGTCAGGGGGGAGGCTACACCTTC
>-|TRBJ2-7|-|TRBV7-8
CASSHYDRAYEQYF
TGTGCCAGCAGCCATTATGACAGAGCCTACGAGCAGTACTTC
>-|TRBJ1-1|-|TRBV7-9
CASSLPGVSEAFF
TGTGCCAGCAGCTTACCAGGGGTCTCTGAAGCTTTCTTT
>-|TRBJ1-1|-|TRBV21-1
CASSKGGAGEAFF
TGTGCCAGCAGCAAAGGGGGAGCGGGGGAAGCTTTCTTT
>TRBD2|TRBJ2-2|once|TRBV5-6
CASSFKTSGRANTGELFF
TGTGCCAGCAGCTTTAAAACTAGCGGGAGGGCGAACACCGGGGAGCTGTTTTTT
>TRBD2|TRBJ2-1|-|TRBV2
CASSGGLAGEGEQFF
TGTGCCAGCAGTGGGGGACTAGCGGGAGAGGGGGAGCAGTTCTTC
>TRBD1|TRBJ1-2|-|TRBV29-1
CSVRTGESYGYTF
TGCAGCGTCCGGACAGGGGAGAGCTATGGCTACACCTTC
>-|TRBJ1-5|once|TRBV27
CASSELGRTAGSQHF
TGTGCCAGCAGTGAATTAGGACGGACGGCGGGGTCCCAGCATTTT
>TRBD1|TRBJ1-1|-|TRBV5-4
CASSTPGQGLNTEAFF
TGTGCCAGCAGCACCCCGGGACAGGGGCTGAACACTGAAGCTTTCTTT
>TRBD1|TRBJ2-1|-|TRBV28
CATTGRTYNEQFF
TGTGCCACGACAGGGAGAACCTACAATGAGCAGTTCTTC
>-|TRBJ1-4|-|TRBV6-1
CASSERPELLFF
TGTGCCAGCAGTGAGAGGCCGGAATTGCTGTTTTTT
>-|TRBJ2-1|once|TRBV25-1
CASSDQGLAAYNEQFF
TGTGCCAGCAGTGACCAGGGGCTAGCGGCCTACAATGAGCAGTTCTTC
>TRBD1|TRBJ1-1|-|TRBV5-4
CASSNGTVYTEAFF
TGTGCCAGCAGCAATGGGACAGTTTACACTGAAGCTTTCTTT
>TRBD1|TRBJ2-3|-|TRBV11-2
CASSYLRTGGPDTQYF
TGTGCCAGCAGCTACCTTCGGACAGGGGGCCCAGATACGCAGTATTTT
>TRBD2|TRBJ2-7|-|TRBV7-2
CASSPREFGEGKYF
TGTGCCAGCAGCCCGAGGGAGTTCGGGGAGGGGAAGTACTTC
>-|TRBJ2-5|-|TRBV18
CASSPLPTGGETQYF
TGTGCCAGCTCACCCCTCCCGACCGGGGGAGAGACCCAGTACTTC
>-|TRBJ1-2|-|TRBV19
CASSIGTNYGYTF
TGTGCCAGTAGTATAGGGACAAACTATGGCTACACCTTC
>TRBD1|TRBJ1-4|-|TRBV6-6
CASTLGQGSTNEKLFF
TGTGCCAGCACCTTAGGACAGGGTTCAACTAATGAAAAACTGTTTTTT
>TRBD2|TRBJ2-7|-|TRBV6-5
CASSPGTSGVYEQYF
TGTGCCAGCAGTCCCGGGACTAGCGGGGTCTACGAGCAGTACTTC
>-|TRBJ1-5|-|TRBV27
CASSTGYQPQHF
TGTGCCAGCAGTACAGGGTATCAGCCCCAGCATTTT
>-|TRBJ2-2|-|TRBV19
CASSIDRRNTGELFF
TGTGCCAGTAGTATAGATCGGAGGAACACCGGGGAGCTGTTTTTT
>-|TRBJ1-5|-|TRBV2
CASTWAPRTNQPQHF
TGTGCCAGCACTTGGGCTCCCCGAACGAATCAGCCCCAGCATTTT
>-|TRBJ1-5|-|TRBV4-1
CASSQAGNSNQPQHF
TGCGCCAGCAGCCAAGCTGGCAATAGCAATCAGCCCCAGCATTTT
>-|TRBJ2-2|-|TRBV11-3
CASSSQWTANTGELFF
TGTGCCAGCAGCTCCCAGTGGACTGCGAACACCGGGGAGCTGTTTTTT